This T cell receptor (beta chain) was identified in a study of blood T cell repertoires in COVID-19. Across the whole study: COVID-19 samples from acute and convalescent phases originated in the United States, Italy and Spain. The cDNA or gDNA used as material had been derived from T cells, B-cell-depleted T cells, or PBMCs.

Original handling: Counts of nucleated cells, estimated from reference gene primer amplification, were obtained. Libraries were prepared by immunoSEQ multiplex PCR; TCRdb keeps only in-frame clonotypes and omits some of them. V and J calls and clone size are as listed in that table; D and trimming were resolved from the DNA. Found here are more than 10,000 clones, under 80% of them singletons; the top ten hold roughly two fifths. The TCR sequence derives from an elderly woman with acute or convalescent COVID-19. The sequencing sample was made of peripheral blood.

Here the CDR3 reads CASSDTKRGGLDTQYF. The CDR3 DNA sequence: TGTGCCAGCAGTGATACAAAGCGGGGGGGCCTGGATACGCAGTATTTT. V and J are TRBV25-1 and TRBJ2-3; 10 nucleotides align to TRBD2. With V trimmed by 3 bases and J by 6 bases, 9 bases remained unmatched. Per germline, CDR1 MGHDK and CDR2 SYGVNS. The CDR3 is 16 amino acids.